These 2 T cell receptor beta chains were sequenced from one sample in a study of T-cell reconstitution after alpha-beta-depleted transplantation in children. Preparation of the TCRbeta library was carried out with unique molecular identifiers. TCRdb passed the PCR reads through MiXCR, listing each CDR3 protein once. The sample has hundreds of thousands of distinct CDR3 sequences; roughly 10% are singletons. The sample here was PBMCs from the stem cell graft donor, taken from the stem cell graft. The receptor set was obtained from a human donor who donated a stem cell graft to a child with acute myeloid leukemia.

Ten or more counts support this clonotype. The V and J genes are TRBV6-5 and TRBJ2-4; 15 bases are shared with TRBD2. With V trimmed by 4 bases and J by 0 bases, 7 bases remained unmatched. CDR1 and CDR2 from the germline V gene are MNHEY and SVGAGI. CDR3 length: 19 amino acids. This CDR3 is CASSSRTSGRALAKNIQYF. In DNA form, the CDR3 reads TGTGCCAGCAGTTCCCGGACTAGCGGGAGGGCCCTAGCCAAAAACATTCAGTACTTC.

This clonotype showed up many times. This sequence joins TRBV10-3 and TRBJ1-6; TRBD1 aligns across 11 bases. V lost 7 bases and J lost 7; bases outside the gene matches: 6. The CDR3 covers 15 residues. CDR1 and CDR2 from the germline V gene are ENHRY and SYGVKD. Here the CDR3 reads CAIKGTGGKNSPLHF. Here the CDR3 DNA reads TGTGCCATCAAGGGGACAGGGGGGAAAAATTCACCCCTCCACTTT.